Shown below are 3 T cell receptor beta chains from a single sample sequenced in a study of spatial heterogeneity in lung cancer (dated by TCRdb to between 2018 and 2021). The time point label, read with the paper, signifies: blood at routine non-recurrence follow-up after resection. The library relied on 5' RACE. TCRdb names NextSeq 500 as the instrument used. The raw public reads went through TCRdb reprocessing: fastp at Q25, MiXCR clone calling, in-frame beta chains kept. Identical CDR3 protein sequences are pooled into one entry, listed with their most common genes and DNA. The sample table lists about 19,000 distinct CDR3 sequences, 10% of them with a count of one. Clones ranked in the top ten supply 35% to 45% of the sample. The input for sequencing was PBMCs, taken at follow-up. These receptors were taken from a female donor with early-stage non-small cell lung cancer.

This clonotype was detected only a few times. The chain joins TRBV27 to TRBJ2-5, with D maybe TRBD1 (5 bases). V shed 8 bases and J shed 4 bases, with 20 bases lying between them. CDR1 MNHEY and CDR2 SMNVEV come from the germline V gene (reference sequence). This CDR3 has 15 residues. In DNA form, the CDR3 reads TGTGCCAGCGGCAAGAGACAGCCCCGAAGAGAGACCCAGTACTTC. Protein: CASGKRQPRRETQYF.

The V gene is TRBV12-3 or TRBV12-4, the J gene TRBJ2-5; D is ambiguous. V was shortened by 6 bases and J by 5 bases, with 10 bases between the two germline ends. The CDR3 totals 12 residues. The CDR3 bases are TGTGCCAGCAGGGACCTCGGGGAGACCCAGTACTTC. It encodes CASRDLGETQYF.

This clonotype was recorded many times. The V and J genes are TRBV6-5 and TRBJ2-3; D perhaps matches TRBD1 (5 bases). Germline V lookup: CDR1 MNHEY, CDR2 SVGAGI. Trimming took off 7 bases at V and 2 bases at J, with 10 bases between the two ends. The CDR3 is 13 amino acids. CDR3 in DNA: TGTGCCAGCAAGCTAGGGGCCACAGATACGCAGTATTTT. It is translated as CASKLGATDTQYF.